This paragraph reports one T cell receptor (beta chain). The target antigen is unknown. The data originate from a study of T cell responses to AZD1222 COVID-19 vaccine. Points from the study as a whole: Mapped onto spike, vaccine-associated CD4 TCRs spanned it and were dominant at 160-218 and 743-854. A mostly white British donor set with more females was recruited, and clonal diversity was possibly underestimated.

Measured with immunoSEQ multiplex PCR; TCRdb has only the in-frame clones, and not every one. Of around 170,000 clones listed, about nine tenths are singletons. The ends were cut back, 4 bases at V and 0 bases at J, with 16 bases in the middle. CDR1 is SGHRS, CDR2 YFSETQ, per germline. The CDR3 covers 16 residues. Source: peripheral blood, taken on day 0 of AZD1222 vaccination. This receptor was obtained from an adult in good health. The chain carries TRBV5-1 and TRBJ1-2; D is unresolved. In DNA, the CDR3 is TGCGCCAGCAGCCCCACCGATGGGAGAGCTAACTATGGCTACACCTTC. Its translation: CASSPTDGRANYGYTF.